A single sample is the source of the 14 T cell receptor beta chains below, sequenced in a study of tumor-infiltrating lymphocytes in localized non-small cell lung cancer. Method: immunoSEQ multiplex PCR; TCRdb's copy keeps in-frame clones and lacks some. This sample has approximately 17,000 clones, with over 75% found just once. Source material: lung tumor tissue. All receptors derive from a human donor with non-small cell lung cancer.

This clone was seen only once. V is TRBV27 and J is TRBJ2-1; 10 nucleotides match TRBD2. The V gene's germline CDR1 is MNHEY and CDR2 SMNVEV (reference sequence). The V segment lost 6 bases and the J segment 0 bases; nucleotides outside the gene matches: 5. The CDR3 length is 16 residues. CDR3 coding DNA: TGTGCCAGCAGGGAAGCGGGAGGGAGCTCCTACAATGAGCAGTTCTTC. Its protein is CASREAGGSSYNEQFF.

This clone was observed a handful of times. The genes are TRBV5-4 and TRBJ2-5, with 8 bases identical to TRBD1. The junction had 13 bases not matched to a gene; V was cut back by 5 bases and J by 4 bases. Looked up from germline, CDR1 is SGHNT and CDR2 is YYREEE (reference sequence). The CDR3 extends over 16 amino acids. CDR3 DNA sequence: TGTGCCAGCAGATCCGGAGGACAGGGCTTAGGAGAGACCCAGTACTTC. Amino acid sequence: CASRSGGQGLGETQYF.

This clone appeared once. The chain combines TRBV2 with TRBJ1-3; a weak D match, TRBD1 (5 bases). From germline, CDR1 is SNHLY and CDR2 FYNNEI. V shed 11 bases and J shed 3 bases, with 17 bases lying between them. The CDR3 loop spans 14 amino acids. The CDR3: CAYTSGVLGNTIYF. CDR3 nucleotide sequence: TGTGCCTACACCTCGGGGGTGCTTGGAAACACCATATATTTT.

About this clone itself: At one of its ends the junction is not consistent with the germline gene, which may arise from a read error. The CDR3 spells CASSLRGRGELNTEAFF. CDR3 sequence (DNA): TGTGCTAGCAGCCTACGGGGGCGCGGGGAATTGAACACTGAAGCTTTCTTT. V gene TRBV7-7 combines with J gene TRBJ1-1; a possible D gene is TRBD1 (6 bases). This CDR3 has 17 residues. Germline-derived CDR1 and CDR2 are SSHAT and FNYEAQ (reference sequence). The entire variable domain, with the rest obtained from reference TRBV7-7 and TRBJ1-1, is as follows: GAGVSQSPRYKVTKRGQDVTLRCDPISSHATLYWYQQALGQGPEFLTYFNYEAQPDKSGLPSDRFSAERPEGSISTLTIQRTEQRDSAMYRCASSLRGRGELNTEAFFGQGTRLTVV.

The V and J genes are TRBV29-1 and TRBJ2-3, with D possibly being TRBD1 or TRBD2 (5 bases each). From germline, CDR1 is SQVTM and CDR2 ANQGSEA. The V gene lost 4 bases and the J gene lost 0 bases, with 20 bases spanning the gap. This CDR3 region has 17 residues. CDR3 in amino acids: CSVGPGGKGMSTDTQYF. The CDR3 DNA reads TGCAGCGTTGGCCCTGGGGGAAAGGGAATGAGCACAGATACGCAGTATTTT.

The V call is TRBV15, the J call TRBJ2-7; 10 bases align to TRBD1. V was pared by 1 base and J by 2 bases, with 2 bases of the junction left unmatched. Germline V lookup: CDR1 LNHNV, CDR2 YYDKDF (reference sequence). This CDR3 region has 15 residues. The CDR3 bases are TGTGCCACCAGCAGAGGGGGACAGGGGACCTACGAGCAGTACTTC. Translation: CATSRGGQGTYEQYF.

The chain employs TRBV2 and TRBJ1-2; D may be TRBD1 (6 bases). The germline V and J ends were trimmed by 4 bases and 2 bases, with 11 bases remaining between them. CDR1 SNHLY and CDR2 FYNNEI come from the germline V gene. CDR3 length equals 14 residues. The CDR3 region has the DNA TGTGCCAGCAGTGTAATGGGGGCCAACTATGGCTACACCTTC. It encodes CASSVMGANYGYTF.

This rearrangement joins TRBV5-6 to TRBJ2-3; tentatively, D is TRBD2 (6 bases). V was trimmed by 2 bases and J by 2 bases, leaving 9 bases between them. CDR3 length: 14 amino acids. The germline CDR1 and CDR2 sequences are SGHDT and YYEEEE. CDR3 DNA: TGTGCCAGCAGCTTAGCGGGTATCACAGATACGCAGTATTTT. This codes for CASSLAGITDTQYF.

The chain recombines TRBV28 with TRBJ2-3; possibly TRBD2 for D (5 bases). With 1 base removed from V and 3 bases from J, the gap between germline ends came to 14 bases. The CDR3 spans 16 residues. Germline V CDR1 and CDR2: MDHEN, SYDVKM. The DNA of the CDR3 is TGTGCCAGCAGTTTATCCAGCGGAGGTGGAACAGATACGCAGTATTTT. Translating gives CASSLSSGGGTDTQYF.

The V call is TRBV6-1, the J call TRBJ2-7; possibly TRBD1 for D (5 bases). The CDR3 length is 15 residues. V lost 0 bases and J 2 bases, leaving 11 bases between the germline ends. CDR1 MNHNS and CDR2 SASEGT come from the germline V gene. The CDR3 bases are TGTGCCAGCAGTGAAGCGACGGAAGGGGCCTACGAGCAGTACTTC. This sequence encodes CASSEATEGAYEQYF.

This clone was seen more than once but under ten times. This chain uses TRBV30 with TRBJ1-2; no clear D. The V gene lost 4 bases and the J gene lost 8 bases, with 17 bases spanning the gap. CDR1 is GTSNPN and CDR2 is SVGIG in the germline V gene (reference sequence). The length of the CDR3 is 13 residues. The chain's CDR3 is CAWNNRADQGYTF. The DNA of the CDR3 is TGTGCCTGGAATAACCGGGCAGACCAGGGCTACACCTTC. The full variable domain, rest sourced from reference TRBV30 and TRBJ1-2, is SQTIHQWPATLVQPVGSPLSLECTVEGTSNPNLYWYRQAAGRGLQLLFYSVGIGQISSEVPQNLSASRPQDRQFILSSKKLLLSDSGFYLCAWNNRADQGYTFGSGTRLTVV.

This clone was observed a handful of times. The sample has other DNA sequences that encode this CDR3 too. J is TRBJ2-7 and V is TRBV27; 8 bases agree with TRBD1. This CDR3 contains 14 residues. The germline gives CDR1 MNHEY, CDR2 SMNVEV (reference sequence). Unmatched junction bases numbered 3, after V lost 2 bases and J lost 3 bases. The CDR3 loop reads CASSLQGANYEQYF. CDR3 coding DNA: TGTGCCAGCAGTTTACAGGGGGCGAACTACGAGCAGTACTTC.

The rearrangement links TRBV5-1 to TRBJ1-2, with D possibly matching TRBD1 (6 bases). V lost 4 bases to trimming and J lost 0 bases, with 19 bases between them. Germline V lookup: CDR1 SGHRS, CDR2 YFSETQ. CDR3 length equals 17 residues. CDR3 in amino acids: CASSLGPGGASNYGYTF. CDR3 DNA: TGCGCCAGCAGCCTGGGGCCGGGGGGCGCTTCTAACTATGGCTACACCTTC.

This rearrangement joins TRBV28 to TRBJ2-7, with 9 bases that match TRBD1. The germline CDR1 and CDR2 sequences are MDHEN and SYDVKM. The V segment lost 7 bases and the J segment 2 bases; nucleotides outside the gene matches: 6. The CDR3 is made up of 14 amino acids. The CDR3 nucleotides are TGTGCCAGCACCCCCGGGACAGGGCCCTACGAGCAGTACTTC. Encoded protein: CASTPGTGPYEQYF.